Sequencing of this TCR beta chain was carried out in a study of blood T cell repertoires in COVID-19. Per the original data handling: From reference gene primer amplification, estimates of nucleated cell counts were derived. Only in-frame clones appear in the TCRdb table, and some are missing; sequencing was by immunoSEQ multiplex PCR. From that table come the V and J calls and clone size; the DNA was used to work out D and trimming. Of around 250,000 clones listed, roughly 85% are singletons. The ends lost 2 bases at V and 5 bases at J; junction bases unmatched: 9. Germline loops: CDR1 ENHRY, CDR2 SYGVKD. The CDR3 totals 15 residues. Participants were aged about 18 to 100 years from about 25 US areas. Cohort assignment relied on participant-reported clinical history. No more than 2 weeks before study entry, exposed participants had met a case of COVID-19.

The rearrangement links TRBV10-3 to TRBJ2-7; TRBD1 matches at 7 bases. This receptor was identified in a man aged 40-49 years who had been exposed to COVID-19. Specimen: PBMCs or T cells enriched from blood (not recorded which). The CDR3 protein is CAISEQSGQIHEQYF. CDR3 nucleotide sequence: TGTGCCATCAGTGAGCAATCGGGACAGATCCACGAGCAGTACTTC.